The source of this TCR beta chain is a study of shared clonotypes between healthy human individuals. Whole-study findings and limits: Represented genetic and exposure-history diversity was restricted by having few donors. Naive CD4 clonotypes overlapped across a few donors at roughly 4.5%.

In the case of this clone: Its antigen is not known.

Using immunoSEQ multiplex PCR, the repertoire was profiled, and TCRdb retains in-frame clones only, with some absent. The table includes over 2 million clones, 85% to 95% detected once. The receptor comes from a man between 18 and 35 years old in good health. Specimen: naive CD4+ T cells sorted from blood. Subset meaning: CD45RA+ positively selected.

The CDR3 nucleotides read TGCGCCAGCACTTCCGGGACAGGGGTTTCCTACGAGCAGTACTTC. This encodes CASTSGTGVSYEQYF. The chain employs TRBV10-1 and TRBJ2-7; 10 bases are shared with TRBD1. This CDR3 region has 15 residues. From germline, CDR1 is WNHNN and CDR2 SYGVQD (reference sequence). The V gene end was trimmed by 7 bases and the J gene end by 1 base; junction bases not matched to a gene: 7.